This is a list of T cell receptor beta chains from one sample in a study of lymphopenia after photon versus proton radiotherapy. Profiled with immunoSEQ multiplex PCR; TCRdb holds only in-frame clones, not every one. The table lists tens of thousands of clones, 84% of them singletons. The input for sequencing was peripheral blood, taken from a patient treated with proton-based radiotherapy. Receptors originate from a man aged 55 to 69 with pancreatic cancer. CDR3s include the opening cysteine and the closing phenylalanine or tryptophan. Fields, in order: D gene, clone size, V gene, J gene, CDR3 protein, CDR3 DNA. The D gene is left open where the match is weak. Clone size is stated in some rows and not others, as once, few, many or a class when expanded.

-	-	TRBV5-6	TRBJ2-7	CASSFYQGRYEQYF	TGTGCCAGCAGCTTCTACCAGGGAAGGTACGAGCAGTACTTC
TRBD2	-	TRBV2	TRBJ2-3	CASSDGTSGFSTDTQYF	TGTGCCAGCAGTGACGGGACTAGCGGGTTTAGCACAGATACGCAGTATTTT
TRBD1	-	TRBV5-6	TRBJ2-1	CASSMTGQVDYNEQFF	TGTGCCAGCAGCATGACGGGACAGGTCGACTACAATGAGCAGTTCTTC
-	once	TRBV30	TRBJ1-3	CAWRAFSANTIYF	TGTGCCTGGAGAGCCTTTTCGGCGAACACCATATATTTT
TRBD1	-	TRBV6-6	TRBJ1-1	CASSQGQGAMNTEAFF	TGTGCCAGCAGCCAGGGACAGGGGGCCATGAACACTGAAGCTTTCTTT
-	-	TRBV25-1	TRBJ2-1	CASSGGNEQFF	TGTGCCAGCAGTGGAGGTAATGAGCAGTTCTTC
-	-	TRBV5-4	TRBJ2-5	CASSLGGRLETQYF	TGTGCCAGCAGCTTGGGGGGGAGACTGGAGACCCAGTACTTC
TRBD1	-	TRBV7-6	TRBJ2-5	CASSLGGTGGETQYF	TGTGCCAGCAGCTTAGGGGGGACAGGGGGCGAGACCCAGTACTTC
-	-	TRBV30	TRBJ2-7	CAWSVTGAYEQYF	TGTGCCTGGAGTGTAACAGGAGCCTACGAGCAGTACTTC
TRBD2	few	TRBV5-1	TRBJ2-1	CASSPNPLAGGGNEQFF	TGCGCCAGCAGCCCCAACCCCCTAGCGGGAGGGGGGAATGAGCAGTTCTTC
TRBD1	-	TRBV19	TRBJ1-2	CASTSGTANYGYTF	TGTGCCAGTACAAGCGGGACAGCTAACTATGGCTACACCTTC
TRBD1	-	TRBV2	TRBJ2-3	CASSDGQGNTDTQYF	TGTGCCAGCAGTGACGGACAGGGAAACACAGATACGCAGTATTTT
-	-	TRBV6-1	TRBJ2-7	CASSEKGVSQGFYEQYF	TGTGCCAGCAGTGAAAAAGGGGTCTCCCAAGGGTTCTACGAGCAGTACTTC
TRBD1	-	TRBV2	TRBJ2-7	CASSNTGGGWYF	TGTGCCAGCAGTAACACAGGGGGCGGCTGGTACTTC
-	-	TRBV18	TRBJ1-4	CASSPNGNEKLFF	TGTGCCAGCTCACCGAACGGGAATGAAAAACTGTTTTTT
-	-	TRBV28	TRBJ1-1	CASSLPPPRMNTEAFF	TGTGCCAGCAGTTTACCTCCGCCCCGGATGAACACTGAAGCTTTCTTT
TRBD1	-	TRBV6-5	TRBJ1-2	CASRTGSYGYTF	TGTGCCAGCCGGACAGGGAGCTATGGCTACACCTTC
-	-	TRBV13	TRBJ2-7	CASSLVSGSYEQYF	TGTGCCAGCAGCTTAGTTAGCGGCTCCTACGAGCAGTACTTC
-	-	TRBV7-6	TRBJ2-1	CASSPTGYNEQFF	TGTGCCAGCAGCCCCACGGGTTACAATGAGCAGTTCTTC
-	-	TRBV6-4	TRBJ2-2	CASRLDRNTGELFF	TGTGCCAGCAGACTGGACAGGAACACCGGGGAGCTGTTTTTT
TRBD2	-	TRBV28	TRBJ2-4	CASSPTRTSGRGGIQYF	TGTGCCAGCAGTCCGACTCGGACTAGCGGGAGAGGAGGCATTCAGTACTTC
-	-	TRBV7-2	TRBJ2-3	CASSLALWDTDTQYF	TGTGCCAGCAGCTTAGCGCTCTGGGACACAGATACGCAGTATTTT
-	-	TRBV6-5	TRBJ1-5	CASSVRGGQPQHF	TGTGCCAGCAGTGTCCGCGGGGGGCAGCCCCAGCATTTT
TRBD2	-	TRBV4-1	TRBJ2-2	CASSPLRLAEKGPGELFF	TGCGCCAGCAGCCCACTCAGGCTAGCGGAAAAAGGCCCCGGGGAGCTGTTTTTT
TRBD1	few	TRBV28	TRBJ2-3	CASSLQGYGADTQYF	TGTGCCAGCAGTCTACAGGGGTACGGCGCAGATACGCAGTATTTT
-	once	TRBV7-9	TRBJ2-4	CASSFSEGNIQYF	TGTGCCAGCAGCTTCTCGGAAGGAAACATTCAGTACTTC
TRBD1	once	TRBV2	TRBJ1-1	CASSSRGEWNTEAFF	TGTGCCAGCTCTTCCAGGGGGGAGTGGAACACTGAAGCTTTCTTT
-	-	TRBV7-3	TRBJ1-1	CASSLTGNSNTEAFF	TGTGCCAGCAGCTTAACCGGTAATTCGAACACTGAAGCTTTCTTT
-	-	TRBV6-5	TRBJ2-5	CASSDPLVSETQYF	TGTGCCAGCAGCGACCCACTAGTTTCAGAGACCCAGTACTTC
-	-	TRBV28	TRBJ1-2	CASSASHYGYTF	TGTGCCAGCAGTGCGTCACACTATGGCTACACCTTC
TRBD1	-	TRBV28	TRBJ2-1	CASGTGVNEQFF	TGTGCCAGCGGGACAGGGGTCAATGAGCAGTTCTTC
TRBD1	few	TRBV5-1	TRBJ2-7	CASSRDSIVDEQYF	TGCGCCAGCAGCAGGGACAGCATCGTCGACGAGCAGTACTTC
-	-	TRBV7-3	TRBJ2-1	CASSLDRGDEQFF	TGTGCCAGCAGCCTAGACCGAGGGGATGAGCAGTTCTTC
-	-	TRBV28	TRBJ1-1	CASSVQITEAFF	TGTGCCAGCAGTGTCCAGATTACTGAAGCTTTCTTT
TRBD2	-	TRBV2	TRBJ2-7	CASSGTSGRAYEQYF	TGTGCCAGCAGTGGAACTAGCGGGAGGGCCTACGAGCAGTACTTC
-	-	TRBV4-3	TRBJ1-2	CASSQDLGVGYGYTF	TGCGCCAGCAGCCAAGATCTGGGGGTCGGGTATGGCTACACCTTC
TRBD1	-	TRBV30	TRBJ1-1	CAWRGQGFTEAFF	TGTGCCTGGAGGGGACAGGGGTTCACTGAAGCTTTCTTT
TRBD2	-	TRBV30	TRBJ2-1	CAWSGMSGRPQNEQFF	TGTGCCTGGAGTGGGATGAGCGGGAGGCCGCAGAATGAGCAGTTCTTC
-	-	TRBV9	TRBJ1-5	CASSPSGRVNQPQHF	TGTGCCAGCAGCCCCTCTGGGAGGGTCAATCAGCCCCAGCATTTT
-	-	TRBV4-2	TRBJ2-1	CASSTGTPGTYNEQFF	TGTGCCAGCAGCACCGGGACTCCGGGGACTTACAATGAGCAGTTCTTC
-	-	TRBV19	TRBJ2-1	CASSTTRSSYNEQFF	TGTGCCAGTAGTACCACAAGAAGCTCCTACAATGAGCAGTTCTTC
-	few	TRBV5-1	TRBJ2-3	CASSLFVTDTQYF	TGCGCCAGCAGCTTGTTTGTTACAGATACGCAGTATTTT
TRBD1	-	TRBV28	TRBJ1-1	CASSFPGQSVTEAFF	TGTGCCAGCAGTTTTCCGGGACAGAGTGTGACTGAAGCTTTCTTT
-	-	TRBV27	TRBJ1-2	CASSPDPGPPYGYTF	TGTGCCAGCAGTCCTGACCCGGGCCCCCCATATGGCTACACCTTC
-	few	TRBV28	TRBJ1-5	CASSRIDSNQPQHF	TGTGCCAGCAGTCGGATCGATAGCAATCAGCCCCAGCATTTT
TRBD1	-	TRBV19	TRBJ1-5	CASRDRGLGNQPQHF	TGTGCCAGTAGGGACAGGGGATTAGGGAATCAGCCCCAGCATTTT
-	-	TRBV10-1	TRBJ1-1	CASSDGDPTEAFF	TGCGCCAGCAGTGACGGGGACCCGACTGAAGCTTTCTTT
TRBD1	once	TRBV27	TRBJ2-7	CASSETGYYEQYF	TGTGCCAGCAGTGAGACAGGGTACTACGAGCAGTACTTC